The present TCR beta chain was sequenced within a study of blood T cell repertoires in COVID-19. Turning to the study itself: Samples taken during acute and convalescent COVID-19 were collected in the United States, Italy and Spain.

V dropped 4 bases and J dropped 4; count of bases not matched to a gene: 16. CDR3 size: 18 residues. Germline V gene sequence: CDR1 SGHRS, CDR2 YFSETQ. The method was immunoSEQ multiplex PCR; TCRdb's version includes in-frame clones alone and lacks a portion of them. This sample has about 190,000 clones; approximately 78% occur once, and the top ten carry 10% to 15%. V usage is TRBV5-1 and J usage is TRBJ2-3; 9 nucleotides align to TRBD1. Sequenced sample: peripheral blood. This clonotype was obtained from a woman over 75 with COVID-19, enrolled during active disease. The CDR3: CASSLRPPGQGMADTQYF. The CDR3 DNA reads TGCGCCAGCAGCCTTAGACCCCCGGGACAGGGTATGGCAGATACGCAGTATTTT.